This T cell receptor (beta chain) was found in a study of shared clonotypes between healthy human individuals. Points from the study as a whole: With few donors, the genetic and exposure-history diversity represented was limited. Memory subsets generally showed smaller estimated richness than naive subsets did.

This table comes from immunoSEQ multiplex PCR, and its TCRdb copy is limited to in-frame clones, with some not included. The data hold a few million clones, with 85% to 95% observed a single time. The CDR3 length is 16 residues. The V and J ends lost 4 bases and 4 bases, in that order; junction bases with no gene match: 12. The germline V gene encodes CDR1 MDHEN and CDR2 SYDVKM. With respect to this clone: Its antigen is not identified.

The chain uses TRBV28 and TRBJ1-2; 7 positions agree with TRBD1. This TCR derives from a man between 18 and 35 years old in good health. Some clones in this sample may be carry-over from other donors' samples. Sequencing was performed on naive CD4+ T cells from PBMCs. Subset of the sample: CD45RA+ positively selected. CDR3 in amino acids: CASSSTRQGGGYGYTF. DNA for the CDR3: TGTGCCAGCAGTTCCACCCGTCAGGGGGGGGGCTATGGCTACACCTTC.